The clone carrying this T cell receptor (beta chain) came up once. Method: immunoSEQ multiplex PCR; TCRdb's copy keeps in-frame clones and lacks some. The data show some 250,000 clones, approximately 84% seen once. This entry belongs to a study of blood T cell repertoires in COVID-19. The length of the CDR3 is 15 residues. Germline-derived CDR1 and CDR2 are SGHTA and FQGNSA. V lost 6 bases and J 2 bases, leaving 15 bases between the germline ends. The sample comprised peripheral blood. The TCR originated in a man aged 50-59 years with active or convalescent COVID-19. This rearrangement joins TRBV7-2 to TRBJ2-3; D is possibly TRBD2 (6 bases). CDR3 loop: CASRAGTALTDTQYF. DNA of the CDR3: TGTGCCAGCAGAGCCGGGACTGCCCTCACAGATACGCAGTATTTT.